This T cell receptor beta chain was captured by sequencing in a study of T-cell memory formation after mild COVID-19. Looking at the study overall: The two donors had largely donor-specific TCR clusters. Study findings and constraints: Researchers found some responding clones in pre-infection memory, a sign that cross-reactive memory joined.

This clonotype was picked up a small number of times. Its antigen remains unidentified. Constant-segment primers served in 5'RACE that generated TCR alpha and TCR beta cDNA libraries bearing sample barcodes and UMIs. From the 5' RACE reads, TCRdb called clonotypes with MiXCR, one entry per CDR3 protein. The table lists about 340,000 distinct CDR3 sequences, roughly 15% of them singletons. CDR1 and CDR2 from the germline V gene are SGHTA and FQGNSA. The V end was cut by 2 bases, the J end by 9 bases, with 14 bases between. CDR3 length: 15 amino acids. The V gene is TRBV7-2, the J gene TRBJ1-6, with D possibly matching TRBD1 (5 bases). The sequence was collected from a man in his late teens or twenties who had mild COVID-19 (a few samples of this study predate the infection). Cell type and time point are not known. The specimen sequenced was PBMCs or a T cell subset sorted from them (not recorded which). CDR3 bases: TGTGCCAGCAGCTTAATTAGGGTTGGGGGTTCACCCCTCCACTTT. This gives the protein CASSLIRVGGSPLHF.